A selection of T cell receptor beta chains follows, all from one sample in a study of blood T cell repertoires in COVID-19. Generated by immunoSEQ multiplex PCR, the TCRdb table keeps only in-frame clones and is missing some. Here the sample spans approximately 200,000 clones, around 80% being singletons. The specimen was peripheral blood. These TCRs come from a woman aged 50 to 60 with acute or convalescent COVID-19. The CDR3 runs from the conserved cysteine through the conserved F or W. Each record gives: V gene, CDR3 length, J gene, CDR3 protein.

TRBV7-2	13	TRBJ2-7	CASSPPELYEQYF
TRBV7-2	17	TRBJ2-1	CASSLAGTSGSYNEQFF
TRBV2	14	TRBJ2-1	CASSEALRVKEQFF
TRBV3-1/TRBV3-2	16	TRBJ2-7	CASINIRDRVTYEQYF
TRBV6-6	15	TRBJ2-7	CASSPVGRRTYEQYF
TRBV28	16	TRBJ1-2	CASSSGQGAYNYGYTF
TRBV10-3	12	TRBJ1-2	CAISDGGKGYTF
TRBV7-8	14	TRBJ2-1	CASSRLARENEQFF
TRBV28	15	TRBJ2-1	CASSSPGGSGNEQFF
TRBV6-2/TRBV6-3	15	TRBJ2-1	CASSYPTTRYNEQFF
TRBV19	15	TRBJ1-5	CASTLGGQRTQPQHF
TRBV11-2	16	TRBJ2-5	CASSGRRDTYGETQYF
TRBV3-1/TRBV3-2	18	TRBJ2-6	CASSPPTGGVPGANVLTF
TRBV27	13	TRBJ2-7	CASSSWDRREQYF
TRBV6-4	14	TRBJ1-1	CASTRRGGRTEAFF
TRBV6-2/TRBV6-3	13	TRBJ1-1	CASSPLRDTEAFF
TRBV3-1/TRBV3-2	18	TRBJ2-1	CASSSTKAVSGPYNEQFF
TRBV6-5	15	TRBJ2-2	CASSYGTSKTGELFF
TRBV6-2/TRBV6-3	17	TRBJ2-5	CASSPGGRVVGRETQYF
TRBV6-6	11	TRBJ1-1	CASSAIPEAFF
TRBV15	20	TRBJ1-5	CATSGFFTGESMVKNQPQHF
TRBV5-4	14	TRBJ2-2	CASRKREAVGELFF
TRBV6-5	14	TRBJ2-3	CASSYSVYSDTQYF
TRBV12-3/TRBV12-4	13	TRBJ1-2	CARTWDRAGGYTF
TRBV3-1/TRBV3-2	15	TRBJ2-1	CASSPRSGTSVEQFF
TRBV7-8	16	TRBJ2-3	CASSLGSLQGLDTQYF
TRBV10-3	17	TRBJ2-2	CAISDGTSGELAGELFF
TRBV10-3	14	TRBJ2-5	CAISERQGQETQYF
TRBV30	15	TRBJ2-7	CAWDLGRAQSYEQYF
TRBV6-6	14	TRBJ2-1	CASRPAGSYNEQFF
TRBV6-4	19	TRBJ1-3	CASRGVGTGDKEHQDTIYF
TRBV21-1	14	TRBJ2-7	CASRTDRGPYEQYF
TRBV3-1/TRBV3-2	18	TRBJ2-6	CASSQVDRVRDGANVLTF
TRBV4-2	16	TRBJ2-1	CASSQPTSERNNEQFF
TRBV7-2	12	TRBJ1-4	CASSFRGEKLFF
TRBV19	13	TRBJ2-7	CASSSGSTYEQYF
TRBV3-1/TRBV3-2	15	TRBJ2-7	CASSPFPGSSYEQYF
TRBV28	14	TRBJ2-1	CASTLDSRFNEQFF
TRBV6-5	13	TRBJ2-2	CASSNRNTGELFF
TRBV5-1	16	TRBJ2-6	CASSATGGTGANVLTF
TRBV6-6	13	TRBJ1-2	CASSRRQDYGYTF
TRBV4-1	16	TRBJ2-1	CASSLQASGVYNEQFF
TRBV5-1	16	TRBJ2-3	CASKPGLAGRTDTQYF
TRBV5-1	15	TRBJ2-3	CASSRLDSSTDTQYF
TRBV14	18	TRBJ2-7	CASSQARGWDRGVCEQYF
TRBV6-1	16	TRBJ1-1	CASSGRLRGQSTEAFF
TRBV9	16	TRBJ1-6	CASSVRGTGSYSPLHF
TRBV10-1	13	TRBJ1-4	CASSAQGNEKLFF
TRBV6-1	15	TRBJ1-5	CASSDRTGVNQPQHF
TRBV9	15	TRBJ2-3	CASSVGAGTTDTQYF